Below, one T cell receptor beta chain is given with its context. The CDR3 is 14 residues long. Germline CDR1 and CDR2: PRHDT and FYEKMQ (reference sequence). The J segment lost 4 bases and the V segment lost 5 bases, leaving 7 bases of the junction unmatched. This sample stems from a study of blood T cell repertoires in COVID-19. The repertoire was sequenced with immunoSEQ multiplex PCR; TCRdb's copy has only in-frame clones and lacks some. The sample contains 200,000 to 250,000 clones, 83% of which appear only once. Sequenced input: PBMCs or T cells enriched from blood (not recorded which). The receptor was derived from a woman aged 50 to 60 who had been exposed to COVID-19. The rearrangement links TRBV13 to TRBJ1-2; 7 bases map to TRBD1. The CDR3 loop is CASSPRGTVYGYTF. The CDR3 bases are TGTGCCAGCAGCCCTCGCGGGACAGTCTATGGCTACACCTTC.